These 20 T cell receptor beta chains share one sample of origin, sequenced in a study of OX40 agonist ivuxolimab in advanced cancers. Clones were sequenced by immunoSEQ multiplex PCR, and TCRdb holds only the in-frame ones, with some missing. The table shows around 70,000 clones, with around 90% occurring only once. Here the sequenced sample was CD4+ or CD8+ T cells sorted from blood, taken in a trial of the OX40 agonist ivuxolimab. Receptor source: an adult with an advanced solid tumor such as melanoma, head and neck, liver or kidney cancer.

The genes are TRBV19 and TRBJ1-4, with TRBD1 matching 9 bases. The V gene's germline CDR1 is LNHDA and CDR2 SQIVND (reference sequence). V shed 2 bases and J 7 bases; nucleotides not matched to a gene: 8. This CDR3 is 16 amino acids long. In DNA form, the CDR3 reads TGTGCCAGTAGTATAAAGCCGGGACAGGGATTTGAAAAACTGTTTTTT. Translating it yields CASSIKPGQGFEKLFF.

The rearrangement uses TRBV5-5 and TRBJ2-2; 9 nucleotides agree with TRBD1. In germline, CDR1 is SGHKS, CDR2 YYEKEE (reference sequence). V was pared by 0 bases and J by 5 bases, with 8 bases of the junction left unmatched. This CDR3 region has 17 residues. CDR3 DNA: TGTGCCAGCAGCTTGGCAGCACAGGGGGCGGATACCGGGGAGCTGTTTTTT. It translates to CASSLAAQGADTGELFF.

V is TRBV7-9 and J is TRBJ1-1, with D maybe TRBD1 (6 bases). V was shortened by 5 bases and J by 8 bases, with 15 bases between the two germline ends. There are 13 residues in the CDR3. CDR1 is SEHNR and CDR2 is FQNEAQ in the germline V gene (reference sequence). The CDR3 bases are TGTGCCAGCAGCACCGAACAGGGATTCGAAGCTTTCTTT. It translates to CASSTEQGFEAFF. Together with reference TRBV7-9 and TRBJ1-1, the CDR3 gives the full variable domain: DTGVSQNPRHKITKRGQNVTFRCDPISEHNRLYWYRQTLGQGPEFLTYFQNEAQLEKSRLLSDRFSAERPKGSFSTLEIQRTEQGDSAMYLCASSTEQGFEAFFGQGTRLTVV.

This chain joins TRBV4-1 and TRBJ2-5; TRBD1 aligns across 9 bases. The CDR3 is made up of 16 amino acids. Germline V gene lookup returns CDR1 MGHRA and CDR2 YSYEKL. The junction had 8 bases not matched to a gene; V was cut back by 2 bases and J by 4 bases. CDR3 in DNA: TGCGCCAGCAGCCAACCCGGGACAGGGTCCCGAGAGACCCAGTACTTC. It is translated as CASSQPGTGSRETQYF.

The V and J genes are TRBV7-2 and TRBJ2-7; D might be TRBD2 (7 bases). Trimming took 0 bases from V and 4 from J, leaving 10 bases between them. CDR1 and CDR2 (germline): SGHTA, FQGNSA. The CDR3 consists of 14 residues. CDR3 bases: TGTGCCAGCAGCTTAGCGGGGGGGCGGTACGAGCAGTACTTC. Its protein product is CASSLAGGRYEQYF.

This chain joins TRBV11-2 and TRBJ2-6; D tentatively reads TRBD1 or TRBD2 (5 bases each). V was clipped by 1 base and J by 4 bases, with 8 bases between them. Per the germline V gene, CDR1 is SGHAT and CDR2 is FQNNGV. This CDR3 contains 15 residues. The CDR3 DNA reads TGTGCCAGCAGCTTAGGGGGGAAGGGGGCCAACGTCCTGACTTTC. Its translation: CASSLGGKGANVLTF.

This clone was detected once. V and J are TRBV5-1 and TRBJ1-2, with D unclear. The CDR3 extends over 13 amino acids. Trimming took 4 bases from V and 2 from J, leaving 9 bases between them. Germline V gene lookup returns CDR1 SGHRS and CDR2 YFSETQ. The chain's CDR3 is CASSVEQNYGYTF. The CDR3, as DNA: TGCGCCAGCAGCGTCGAACAGAACTATGGCTACACCTTC. The full variable domain, its missing parts supplied by reference TRBV5-1 and TRBJ1-2, is KAGVTQTPRYLIKTRGQQVTLSCSPISGHRSVSWYQQTPGQGLQFLFEYFSETQRNKGNFPGRFSGRQFSNSRSEMNVSTLELGDSALYLCASSVEQNYGYTFGSGTRLTVV.

The genes are TRBV5-8 and TRBJ1-2; TRBD1 matches 9 bases. CDR1 and CDR2 (germline): SGHTS, YDEGEE. The CDR3 extends over 15 amino acids. J was trimmed by 2 bases and V by 4 bases; bases with no gene match: 6. This CDR3 is CASSLTQGANYGYTF. CDR3 nucleotides: TGTGCCAGCAGCCTAACACAGGGGGCAAACTATGGCTACACCTTC.

As DNA, the CDR3 is TGTGCCAGCAGTCCTCTAGCGGGATTGCGCACAGATACGCAGTATTTT. This sequence encodes CASSPLAGLRTDTQYF. V gene TRBV6-4 combines with J gene TRBJ2-3; 9 bases line up with TRBD2. From germline, CDR1 is MRHNA and CDR2 SNTAGT. Trimming removed 5 bases from V and 1 base from J; junction bases left unmatched: 7. The CDR3 has 16 residues.

V usage is TRBV18 and J usage is TRBJ1-6, with 9 bases identical to TRBD1. The CDR3 consists of 14 residues. V was pared by 3 bases and J by 10 bases, with 4 bases of the junction left unmatched. In germline, CDR1 is KGHSH, CDR2 LQKENI. CDR3 amino acids: CASSPGQGQSPLHF. The CDR3 DNA reads TGTGCCAGCTCACCCGGACAGGGGCAATCACCCCTCCACTTT.

The J gene is TRBJ1-1, the V gene TRBV25-1; maybe TRBD1 (6 bases). Trimming stripped 1 base from V and 5 bases from J, with 11 bases between. The CDR3 loop spans 14 amino acids. CDR1 is MGHDK, CDR2 SYGVNS, per germline. As DNA, the CDR3 is TGTGCCAGCAGTGAATCGGGGGGCTGGACTGAAGCTTTCTTT. This gives the protein CASSESGGWTEAFF.

The chain employs TRBV11-2 and TRBJ2-3; 10 bases map to TRBD2. The germline gives CDR1 SGHAT, CDR2 FQNNGV. The V gene end was trimmed by 6 bases and the J gene end by 6 bases; junction bases not matched to a gene: 3. The CDR3 extends over 13 amino acids. The CDR3 DNA follows: TGTGCCAGCAGAGGGACTAGCGCCGATACGCAGTATTTT. Translating it yields CASRGTSADTQYF.

This clone has more than one count but fewer than ten. The genes are TRBV4-2 and TRBJ1-2; D unclear. V gave up 0 bases and J gave up 4 bases, with 12 bases separating them. CDR3 length: 15 amino acids. Germline CDR1 LGHNA, CDR2 YNFKEQ. CDR3: CASSQDPEGTYGYTF. The CDR3 DNA sequence: TGTGCCAGCAGCCAAGATCCTGAGGGAACCTATGGCTACACCTTC.

The rearrangement joins TRBV5-1 to TRBJ2-5, with D tentatively TRBD2 (7 bases). The V and J ends lost 5 bases and 3 bases respectively, with 8 bases between them. This CDR3 comprises 12 residues. CDR1 is SGHRS, CDR2 YFSETQ, per germline. CDR3 sequence: CASRGGEETQYF. DNA for the CDR3: TGCGCCAGCAGAGGGGGGGAAGAGACCCAGTACTTC.

V gene TRBV12-5 combines with J gene TRBJ2-1; D is perhaps TRBD1 (6 bases). Germline V gene data show CDR1 as LGHNT and CDR2 as FRNRAP. The CDR3 loop spans 14 amino acids. Trimming shortened V by 1 base and J by 12 bases, and 16 bases separated the two germline ends. The CDR3 DNA follows: TGTGCTAGTGGTTTGGGAACCCAGGGCAGGGGGCAGTTCTTC. This sequence encodes CASGLGTQGRGQFF.

The chain employs TRBV19 and TRBJ2-7; no definite D call. Looked up from germline, CDR1 is LNHDA and CDR2 is SQIVND (reference sequence). V was shortened by 1 base and J by 3 bases, with 10 bases between the two germline ends. The CDR3 sequence is 14 residues long. The CDR3 DNA reads TGTGCCAGTAGTATAGGTTATCTCCGCTACGAGCAGTACTTC. Translation: CASSIGYLRYEQYF. Full variable domain (rest looked up from reference TRBV19 and TRBJ2-7): DGGITQSPKYLFRKEGQNVTLSCEQNLNHDAMYWYRQDPGQGLRLIYYSQIVNDFQKGDIAEGYSVSREKKESFPLTVTSAQKNPTAFYLCASSIGYLRYEQYFGPGTRLTVT.

The chain carries TRBV6-1 and TRBJ1-1; TRBD1 matches at 7 bases. Losses at the gene ends were 4 bases for V and 3 bases for J; bases not matched to a gene: 5. The germline V gene has CDR1 MNHNS and CDR2 SASEGT. This CDR3 is 14 amino acids long. For the CDR3, the DNA is TGTGCCAGCAGTGCCGTCACAGGGGACACTGAAGCTTTCTTT. The encoded protein is CASSAVTGDTEAFF.

The CDR3 region is CASSQFTGGNQPQHF. CDR3 sequence (DNA): TGTGCCAGCAGCCAGTTCACAGGGGGCAATCAGCCCCAGCATTTT. V usage is TRBV7-2 and J usage is TRBJ1-5, with 7 positions matching TRBD1. The CDR3 is 15 residues long. J gave up 2 bases and V 5 bases, and 6 bases lay outside the gene matches. CDR1 and CDR2 from the germline V gene are SGHTA and FQGNSA.

V gene TRBV6-5 combines with J gene TRBJ2-7; no clear D gene. The germline V gene encodes CDR1 MNHEY and CDR2 SVGAGI. The CDR3 runs to 14 residues. Trimming shortened V by 7 bases and J by 0 bases, and 13 bases separated the two germline ends. The CDR3 coding sequence is TGTGCCAGCACCACTCTCCATAGCTCCTACGAGCAGTACTTC. Residues: CASTTLHSSYEQYF.

This clone showed up just once. This chain joins TRBV9 and TRBJ2-3, with TRBD2 matching 9 bases. The CDR3 sequence is 16 residues long. CDR1 is SGDLS and CDR2 is YYNGEE in the germline V gene. Germline trimming cut 1 base from V and 4 bases from J; bases unmatched to any gene: 7. As DNA, the CDR3 is TGTGCCAGCAGCGTAACGCGGGGGGGGTCTTCAGATACGCAGTATTTT. Translated, it gives CASSVTRGGSSDTQYF.